Below are 21 T cell receptor beta chains sequenced from a single sample in a study of cytomegalovirus exposure and HLA in healthy donors (dated by TCRdb to 2017 to 2019). Libraries were constructed by the immunoSEQ multiplex PCR assay. A mixture of 60 forward primers for TCR Vbeta segments and 13 reverse primers for TCR Jbeta segments was used in the multiplex PCR. TCRdb mirrors the immuneACCESS table, restricted to in-frame sequences. Some clones are absent from its copies; in checked studies, under half trace to an unresolved V gene, and the reason for the others is unknown. The table for this sample lists about 82,000 clones; under 80% of them were counted only once. Less than 6% of the sample is held by the ten biggest clonotypes. The sample taken for sequencing was PBMCs. Receptors originate from a male donor in good health and CMV-seropositive.

The V and J genes are TRBV5-5 and TRBJ1-2, with 8 positions matching TRBD1. Germline V lookup: CDR1 SGHKS, CDR2 YYEKEE (reference sequence). With 3 bases clipped from V and 7 bases from J, the junction kept 8 bases outside the gene matches. This CDR3 comprises 14 residues. The CDR3 is CASSYGQGDRGYTF. In DNA form, the CDR3 reads TGTGCCAGCAGCTACGGACAGGGCGATCGTGGCTACACCTTC.

This clone was found once. The V and J genes are TRBV4-2 and TRBJ1-1; 8 nucleotides agree with TRBD1. V lost 1 base, J lost 1 base, and 11 bases stayed unmatched. This CDR3 has 18 residues. Germline CDR1 LGHNA, CDR2 YNFKEQ. The DNA for the CDR3 is TGTGCCAGCAGCCAAGGGGGACAGGCTGGGGCGTGGAACACTGAAGCTTTCTTT. Translating it yields CASSQGGQAGAWNTEAFF.

This clone has just one count. The V call is TRBV11-2, the J call TRBJ2-7, with D possibly being TRBD1 (8 bases). The CDR3 is made up of 14 amino acids. Germline V CDR1 and CDR2: SGHAT, FQNNGV. Trimming left V 6 bases short and J 3 bases short, with 15 bases between. The CDR3 sequence: CASSSDRDYYEQYF. The CDR3 DNA is TGTGCCAGCAGTTCGGACAGGGACTACTACGAGCAGTACTTC.

This clone was detected a few times. V gene TRBV7-9 combines with J gene TRBJ1-1, with 8 bases lining up with TRBD1. With 4 bases clipped from V and 3 bases from J, the junction kept 4 bases outside the gene matches. Germline CDR1 reads SEHNR; CDR2 reads FQNEAQ (reference sequence). The CDR3 sequence is 14 residues long. The CDR3 loop reads CASSSQGGDTEAFF. CDR3 DNA: TGTGCCAGCAGCTCACAGGGGGGGGACACTGAAGCTTTCTTT.

The chain carries TRBV27 and TRBJ1-4; 9 nucleotides match TRBD1. The length of the CDR3 is 22 residues. CDR1 is MNHEY and CDR2 is SMNVEV in the germline V gene (reference sequence). The V and J ends lost 1 base and 2 bases, in that order; junction bases with no gene match: 20. The CDR3, as DNA: TGTGCCAGCAGTTTATGCGCGACGAGGCAAACAGGGGGCGCCGGGACTAATGAAAAACTGTTTTTT. Encoded protein: CASSLCATRQTGGAGTNEKLFF.

The chain recombines TRBV5-4 with TRBJ2-7; 9 bases fit TRBD1. The V gene's germline CDR1 is SGHNT and CDR2 YYREEE (reference sequence). The CDR3 contains 14 residues. V shed 4 bases, J shed 1 base, and the junction held 3 bases outside the gene matches. As DNA, the CDR3 is TGTGCCAGCAGCGTCGGACAGGGGTCCTACGAGCAGTACTTC. Translating it yields CASSVGQGSYEQYF.

This clone has only a few counts. The chain joins TRBV4-3 to TRBJ2-2; 8 bases are a match to TRBD2. CDR3 length: 17 residues. Germline V lookup: CDR1 LGHNA, CDR2 YSLEER. Germline trimming cut 1 base from V and 3 bases from J; bases unmatched to any gene: 7. The CDR3 DNA reads as TGCGCCAGCAGCCAAGGGCGGAGAGCGGGGGACACCGGGGAGCTGTTTTTT. The encoded protein is CASSQGRRAGDTGELFF.

This chain connects TRBV28 to TRBJ1-2, with 7 bases matching TRBD1. The CDR3 has 14 residues. V was pared by 5 bases and J by 8 bases, with 11 bases of the junction left unmatched. CDR1 and CDR2 from the germline V gene are MDHEN and SYDVKM. The CDR3 is CASSPPTGRRGYTF. CDR3 DNA: TGTGCCAGCAGTCCGCCGACAGGGCGAAGGGGCTACACCTTC.

This chain uses TRBV5-1 with TRBJ2-6, with D tentatively TRBD2 (7 bases). Germline CDR1 SGHRS, CDR2 YFSETQ. Deletions cut 4 bases from V and 2 bases from J, with 13 bases between. This CDR3 comprises 16 residues. CDR3: CASSPDGGPGANVLTF. Written as DNA, the CDR3 is TGCGCCAGCAGCCCCGACGGGGGGCCTGGGGCCAACGTCCTGACTTTC.

The chain links TRBV2 to TRBJ2-2, with D possibly TRBD1 on 6 matching bases. Trimming took off 5 bases at V and 5 bases at J, with 9 bases between the two ends. From germline, CDR1 is SNHLY and CDR2 FYNNEI. This CDR3 is built from 13 residues. DNA of the CDR3: TGTGCCAGCAGTTACAGGGTAACCGGGGAGCTGTTTTTT. It codes for CASSYRVTGELFF.

The rearrangement joins TRBV7-6 to TRBJ2-3; D is undetermined. The CDR3 is 16 amino acids. Trimming pared 3 bases from V and 0 bases from J, leaving 13 bases between. The germline gives CDR1 SGHVS, CDR2 FNYEAQ. CDR3: CASSLAPRSSTDTQYF. The CDR3 region has the DNA TGTGCCAGCAGCTTGGCCCCGAGGTCGAGCACAGATACGCAGTATTTT.

This clone came up once. The CDR3 protein is CASSPGGTTEAFF. CDR3 in DNA: TGTGCCAGCAGCCCCGGGGGGACCACTGAAGCTTTCTTT. The gene calls are TRBV13 and TRBJ1-1; tentatively, D is TRBD1 (5 bases). This CDR3 is 13 amino acids long. Trimming removed 5 bases from V and 4 bases from J, with 11 bases in between. The germline V gene has CDR1 PRHDT and CDR2 FYEKMQ (reference sequence).

This clone was observed a single time. The chain uses TRBV6-4 and TRBJ2-7; 9 bases are shared with TRBD1. V shed 7 bases, J shed 1 base, and the junction held 17 bases outside the gene matches. The CDR3 has 18 residues. The germline V gene encodes CDR1 MRHNA and CDR2 SNTAGT. As DNA, the CDR3 is TGTGCCAGCATCTGGACAGGGGTGAAAAGACTCCCATCCTACGAGCAGTACTTC. Translated: CASIWTGVKRLPSYEQYF.

The genes are TRBV5-4 and TRBJ1-1; 9 nucleotides agree with TRBD1. Germline values: CDR1 SGHNT, CDR2 YYREEE (reference sequence). Germline trimming cut 4 bases from V and 0 bases from J; bases unmatched to any gene: 7. This CDR3 has 16 residues. Here the CDR3 reads CASSGEQGALNTEAFF. CDR3 coding DNA: TGTGCCAGCAGCGGTGAACAGGGGGCTCTGAACACTGAAGCTTTCTTT.

This clone was seen only a few times. This rearrangement joins TRBV7-2 to TRBJ1-1; 8 bases are a match to TRBD1. Germline CDR1 and CDR2: SGHTA and FQGNSA. Germline trimming cut 5 bases from V and 4 bases from J; bases unmatched to any gene: 9. The CDR3 is 15 residues long. DNA for the CDR3: TGTGCCAGCAGCCCCCGACAGGGGCGTGTCACTGAAGCTTTCTTT. Its protein is CASSPRQGRVTEAFF.

The chain employs TRBV9 and TRBJ2-2; TRBD2 agrees at 9 bases. V lost 4 bases and J lost 7; bases outside the gene matches: 11. The CDR3 extends over 16 amino acids. CDR1 is SGDLS and CDR2 is YYNGEE in the germline V gene. The CDR3 DNA is TGTGCCAGCAGCTATAGTGCGGGGGGGCCTAGCGGGGAGCTGTTTTTT. The encoded protein is CASSYSAGGPSGELFF.

This clone showed up just a few times. The V and J genes are TRBV5-4 and TRBJ2-1; TRBD2 matches at 12 bases. Germline-derived CDR1 and CDR2 are SGHNT and YYREEE (reference sequence). Unmatched junction bases numbered 11, after V lost 4 bases and J lost 9 bases. The CDR3 extends over 16 amino acids. In nucleotides, the CDR3 is TGTGCCAGCAGCCGCCCCGGGACTAGCGGGTCGCGTGAGCAGTTCTTC. Its translation: CASSRPGTSGSREQFF.

The chain carries TRBV19 and TRBJ1-5; D is ambiguous. The CDR3 is 15 residues long. Trimming took off 2 bases at V and 1 base at J, with 9 bases between the two ends. Germline assignment: CDR1 LNHDA and CDR2 SQIVND (reference sequence). CDR3 region: CASSITGLSNQPQHF. CDR3 coding DNA: TGTGCCAGTAGTATAACCGGACTCAGCAATCAGCCCCAGCATTTT.

V usage is TRBV6-6 and J usage is TRBJ1-4; no clear D gene. This CDR3 region has 15 residues. Germline loops: CDR1 MNHNY, CDR2 SVGAGI (reference sequence). Trimming cost V 0 bases and J 0 bases, with 5 bases left between them. CDR3 nucleotide sequence: TGTGCCAGCAGTTACTCTTCAGCAACTAATGAAAAACTGTTTTTT. Its protein product is CASSYSSATNEKLFF.

The V gene is TRBV7-2, the J gene TRBJ1-3; D is perhaps TRBD1 (6 bases). The CDR3 totals 13 residues. V was shortened by 3 bases and J by 4 bases, with 7 bases between the two germline ends. The germline gives CDR1 SGHTA, CDR2 FQGNSA. The CDR3 DNA is TGTGCCAGCAGCTTTGGACAGGGAAACACCATATATTTT. This gives the protein CASSFGQGNTIYF.

The V and J genes are TRBV28 and TRBJ2-5; 11 positions match TRBD1. Per germline, CDR1 MDHEN and CDR2 SYDVKM. Trimming at V came to 2 bases and at J to 5 bases, leaving 4 bases not matched to a gene. The CDR3 covers 15 residues. The chain's CDR3 is CASSLGQGAGETQYF. CDR3 in DNA: TGTGCCAGCAGTTTAGGACAGGGGGCAGGGGAGACCCAGTACTTC. The entire variable domain, with the rest obtained from reference TRBV28 and TRBJ2-5, is as follows: DVKVTQSSRYLVKRTGEKVFLECVQDMDHENMFWYRQDPGLGLRLIYFSYDVKMKEKGDIPEGYSVSREKKERFSLILESASTNQTSMYLCASSLGQGAGETQYFGPGTRLLVL.